This TCR beta chain was captured by sequencing in a study of cytomegalovirus exposure and HLA in healthy donors. Healthy bone marrow donors formed the donor group. Vbeta (60) and Jbeta (13) primers were used in the PCR. Sequencing was performed with immunoSEQ multiplex PCR; in TCRdb, only in-frame clones are kept and a portion is missing. The top ten hold about 10% of the sample, which has around 40,000 clones, approximately 79% seen once. The CDR3 has 17 residues. Germline loops: CDR1 LNHDA, CDR2 SQIVND (reference sequence). V dropped 0 bases and J dropped 3; count of bases not matched to a gene: 9. The source of this sequence is a woman under 30 in good health and CMV-seropositive. This chain joins TRBV19 and TRBJ1-1; 8 bases fit TRBD1. The material sequenced was PBMCs. The CDR3 DNA sequence: TGTGCCAGTAGTATAGAAGGGCCAGGGGGCATGGACACTGAAGCTTTCTTT. Protein: CASSIEGPGGMDTEAFF.